Listed below are T cell receptor beta chains from one sample, sequenced in a study of tumor and adjacent non-tumor tissue in lung cancer. A single record per CDR3 protein comes from TCRdb applying MiXCR to the multiplex PCR reads. The sample includes some 120,000 distinct CDR3 sequences, 66% of them seen just once. Sequencing was carried out using lung tumor tissue. These receptors came from a young man with non-small cell lung cancer. CDR3s include the opening cysteine and the closing phenylalanine or tryptophan. Clone size is stated in some rows and not others, as once, few, many or a class when expanded.

abundance	j_gene	v_gene	CDR3aa
few	TRBJ2-2	TRBV5-1	CASSLNGLAGAVTGELFF
many	TRBJ2-3	TRBV4-2	CASSQVGPGDTQYF
.	TRBJ1-1	TRBV20-1	CSSLDEMGTEAFF
.	TRBJ2-1	TRBV5-1	CASSLGGGLVNEQFF
.	TRBJ1-6	TRBV19	CASSKGQGITPLHF
.	TRBJ1-1	TRBV6-5	CASSYTVTNTGAFF
.	TRBJ2-1	TRBV6-5	CASSYSQRTGYNVQFF
.	TRBJ1-1	TRBV11-2	CASSPRIGGIEAFF
.	TRBJ2-5	TRBV11-2	CASSLDRTFQETQYF
many	TRBJ1-2	TRBV6-5	CASSYSSGGNYGYTF
few	TRBJ2-1	TRBV28	CASSSPIAEKSSYIEQFF
.	TRBJ1-5	TRBV29-1	CSMAREPNQPQHF
.	TRBJ2-1	TRBV20-1	CNASSAGGYNEQFF
once	TRBJ2-7	TRBV12-3/TRBV12-4	CASNLARGAEHYF
.	TRBJ2-7	TRBV7-9	CVSLTPGTVDAYEQYF
.	TRBJ1-2	TRBV5-4	CASSLVQEHYGYTF
.	TRBJ2-3	TRBV11-2	CASGFGGPSTDTQYF
many	TRBJ2-1	TRBV29-1	CSVLTGTEQFF
.	TRBJ1-2	TRBV12-3/TRBV12-4	CTSSSTGERTF
many	TRBJ2-2	TRBV6-5	CASSYSFGRNTGELFF
.	TRBJ1-2	TRBV29-1	CSVDMAVAILGCYTF
.	TRBJ2-7	TRBV13	CASSSSGEYEQYF
.	TRBJ2-7	TRBV20-1	CSARARTSGSSYEQYF
.	TRBJ2-5	TRBV4-1	CACSQDPQAEQETQYF
.	TRBJ2-5	TRBV11-2	CDTAYLEETQYF
.	TRBJ2-1	TRBV7-8	CASSPQVTGNNEQFF
.	TRBJ2-5	TRBV4-1	CASSQDALSQEAQYF
.	TRBJ1-2	TRBV6-1	CVNILRGDGCTF
.	TRBJ2-7	TRBV6-2/TRBV6-3	CASNPLAGGSHEQYF
many	TRBJ1-3	TRBV20-1	CSARWGGGPGNTIYF
.	TRBJ2-5	TRBV12-3/TRBV12-4	CTGSFGPETQYF
.	TRBJ2-7	TRBV4-1	CASSPLYRTGRAYEQYF
.	TRBJ1-1	TRBV12-3/TRBV12-4	CASSERVDTEAFF
.	TRBJ1-3	TRBV11-2	CVSSLLRNRGNTIYF
.	TRBJ1-2	TRBV5-4	CTSSLGVGAYGYTF
.	TRBJ2-7	TRBV4-1	CASSQGGAGRRDQQYF
.	TRBJ1-1	TRBV14	CASSAGIEAFF
many	TRBJ2-7	TRBV20-1	CSASPDNYEQYF
many	TRBJ1-2	TRBV4-2	CASSLQGGNYGYTF
.	TRBJ2-2	TRBV4-1	CASSQEWVPGELFF
.	TRBJ2-7	TRBV6-1	CTSSGLAGVYEQYF
many	TRBJ2-3	TRBV5-4	CASSVFADTQYF
.	TRBJ2-1	TRBV20-1	CRARRGPTYNEQFF
.	TRBJ2-1	TRBV20-1	CSAGRGSGNDQFF
.	TRBJ1-1	TRBV19	CASSIPLGTGQEAFF
once	TRBJ2-1	TRBV24-1	CAISPRGKFYNEQFF
once	TRBJ2-6	TRBV12-3/TRBV12-4	CASSLGASGANILTF
many	TRBJ2-2	TRBV4-1	CASSQDRGVGELFF
.	TRBJ2-2	TRBV12-3/TRBV12-4	CASSSGIYTGELLF
.	TRBJ2-1	TRBV4-3	CASSRQTSYNGQFF
few	TRBJ1-2	TRBV11-1	CASSFRQGDDYTF
.	TRBJ1-5	TRBV5-1	CASSLTTGGFQPQHF
.	TRBJ1-1	TRBV11-3	CASSLIEGTEAFF
.	TRBJ2-7	TRBV6-2/TRBV6-3	CASRYPLTGGRSYEQYF
.	TRBJ2-7	TRBV4-1	CASSQDETGATYELYF